This TCR beta chain was recovered during a study of regulatory T cells in long-lasting Graves disease. Whole-study findings and limits: The study found lower TCR diversity in persistent Graves' patients than in newly diagnosed ones.

The CDR3 runs to 15 residues. Trimming cost V 3 bases and J 8 bases, with 20 bases left between them. In germline, CDR1 is DFQATT, CDR2 SNEGSKA (reference sequence). Sample time point: newly diagnosed GD, antithyroid drugs for less than 3 months. There was RNA extracted from PBMCs, and the TCR library was made from it. The TCR beta library used iRepertoire HTBI primers with Arm-PCR amplification of CDR3. Using its own MiXCR run on the multiplex PCR reads, TCRdb lists one record per CDR3 protein. This table holds about 610,000 distinct CDR3 sequences, 15% to 20% found once. This clonotype was observed many times. Its antigen is as yet unknown. Separately, the same data were catalogued under a study of T cells in Graves' hyperthyroidism and ophthalmopathy.

The specimen was peripheral blood mononuclear cells (PBMCs), collected at new diagnosis, from a patient treated with antithyroid drugs. This chain connects TRBV20-1 to TRBJ2-4; D is tentatively TRBD1 or TRBD2 (5 bases each). The TCR originated in a man between 18 and 35 years old with Graves disease. CDR3 coding DNA: TGCAGTGCTAGTTGGTTTACCGGGACCGGGGACATTCAGTACTTC. Translated, it gives CSASWFTGTGDIQYF.